This T cell receptor beta chain originates from a study of blood T cell repertoires in COVID-19. Study overall: COVID-19 samples from acute and convalescent phases originated in the United States, Italy and Spain. Sample material is recorded as cDNA or gDNA derived from T cells, B-cell-depleted T cells, or PBMCs.

Germline CDR1 and CDR2: SEHNR and FQNEAQ (reference sequence). CDR3 length: 13 residues. V dropped 5 bases and J dropped 7; count of bases not matched to a gene: 7. This clone has only a few counts. The authors' processing: The assay estimated nucleated cells by amplifying reference gene primers. Data came from immunoSEQ multiplex PCR; TCRdb stores just in-frame clones and leaves some out. The V and J calls and clone size were taken over from that table, and D and trimming were inferred from the DNA. The table lists about 130,000 clones, approximately 82% of them singletons. The specimen sequenced was peripheral blood. The chain couples TRBV7-9 to TRBJ1-2; the match to TRBD1 covers 7 bases. This clonotype was sampled from a man aged 35 to 55 with active or convalescent COVID-19. The CDR3 DNA is TGTGCCAGCAGCGAGGACAGGATTCGTGGCTACACCTTC. It yields the protein CASSEDRIRGYTF.